The following is a TCR beta chain sequence with its context. The antigen remains unidentified. This specimen belongs to a study of T cells in Graves' hyperthyroidism and ophthalmopathy. Study results and limitations: Blood also held most thyroid clonotypes expanded beyond 0.001.

Uncontrolled infection, other autoimmune disease, pregnancy or lactation excluded patients. Each diagnosis drew on symptoms, thyroxine, TRAb, thyroid ultrasound and orbital computed tomography findings. When hyperthyroidism was first diagnosed, the blood sample was taken, preceding any ophthalmopathy symptoms. RNA transcripts were the template for amplifying TCR beta CDR3 regions. Using the HTBI primer set, a first-round RT-PCR was run on the TCR CDR3. Via MiXCR, TCRdb re-called the multiplex PCR reads, giving one row per CDR3 protein. The sample contains some 370,000 distinct CDR3 sequences, approximately 18% of which appear only once. This CDR3 has 17 amino acids. Germline CDR1 is SGHTA and CDR2 is FQGNSA. Trimming removed 5 bases from V and 5 bases from J, with 21 bases in between.

The receptor's source is a woman aged 25-40 years with Graves' hyperthyroidism that later progressed to Graves' ophthalmopathy. The sequenced sample was blood. The rearrangement uses TRBV7-2 and TRBJ2-2; maybe TRBD2 (5 bases). The CDR3 sequence is CASSHDRRERRTGELFF. As DNA, the CDR3 is TGTGCCAGCAGCCATGATCGACGGGAAAGAAGGACCGGGGAGCTGTTTTTT.